The clone carrying this T cell receptor beta chain has only a few counts. Its matching antigen is unknown. Germline lookup yields CDR1 DFQATT and CDR2 SNEGSKA (reference sequence). V gave up 7 bases and J gave up 0 bases, with 13 bases separating them. The CDR3 length is 14 residues. This sample was included in a study of T cells in Graves' hyperthyroidism and ophthalmopathy. Study-wide results and caveats: Before onset, by a median of about six months, the model predicted ophthalmopathy. Expanded thyroid clonotypes (above 0.001) were mostly also found in blood.

RNA transcripts gave rise to amplified TCR beta CDR3 regions. The HTBI primer set was used in a first-round RT-PCR of the TCR CDR3. TCRdb analysed the multiplex PCR reads with MiXCR anew, one entry per CDR3 protein. This sample has 250,000 to 300,000 distinct CDR3 sequences, with 13% found just once. Used for diagnoses were clinical symptoms, serum thyroxine and TRAb, thyroid ultrasound and orbital computed tomography. Drawn at first hyperthyroidism diagnosis, the blood sample preceded any ophthalmopathy symptoms. This receptor was identified in a woman aged 25-40 years with Graves' hyperthyroidism that later progressed to Graves' ophthalmopathy. The sequenced sample consisted of blood. The rearrangement links TRBV20-1 to TRBJ1-3; D gene unclear. This CDR3 reads CSVATGDSGNTIYF. CDR3 DNA sequence: TGCAGTGTTGCGACTGGCGACTCTGGAAACACCATATATTTT.